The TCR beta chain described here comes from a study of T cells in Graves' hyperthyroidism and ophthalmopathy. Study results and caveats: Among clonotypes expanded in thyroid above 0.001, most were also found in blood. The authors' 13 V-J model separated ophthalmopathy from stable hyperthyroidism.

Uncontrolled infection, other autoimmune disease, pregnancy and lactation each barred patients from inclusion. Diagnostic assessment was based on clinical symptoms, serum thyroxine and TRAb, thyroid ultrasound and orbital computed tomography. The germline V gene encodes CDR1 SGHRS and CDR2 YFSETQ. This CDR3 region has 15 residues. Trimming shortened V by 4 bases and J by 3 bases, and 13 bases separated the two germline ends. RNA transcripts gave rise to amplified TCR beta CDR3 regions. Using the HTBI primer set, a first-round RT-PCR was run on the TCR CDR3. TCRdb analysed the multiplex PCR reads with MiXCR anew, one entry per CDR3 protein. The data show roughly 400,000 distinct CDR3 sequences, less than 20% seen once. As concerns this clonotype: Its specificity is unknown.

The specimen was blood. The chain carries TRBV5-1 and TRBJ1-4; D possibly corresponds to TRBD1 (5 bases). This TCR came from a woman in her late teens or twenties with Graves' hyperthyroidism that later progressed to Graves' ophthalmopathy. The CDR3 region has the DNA TGCGCCAGCAGCCCTGGGGGTGGATCTAATGAAAAACTGTTTTTT. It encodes CASSPGGGSNEKLFF.